This T cell receptor (beta chain) came from a study of T-cell reconstitution after alpha-beta-depleted transplantation in children. This clonotype occurred many times. Trimming took 4 bases from V and 0 from J, leaving 10 bases between them. Per germline, CDR1 SGDLS and CDR2 YYNGEE. This CDR3 has 15 residues. Unique molecular identifiers were used in preparing the TCRbeta library. MiXCR was run by TCRdb on the PCR reads, yielding one entry per CDR3 protein. The sample contains just under 550,000 distinct CDR3 sequences, 15% to 20% of which appear only once. Sequenced here: PBMCs from the stem cell graft donor, sampled from the stem cell graft. This clonotype was sampled from a human donor who donated a stem cell graft to a child with acute lymphoblastic leukemia. The genes are TRBV9 and TRBJ2-2; TRBD2 is a possible D gene (5 bases). The CDR3 DNA follows: TGTGCCAGCAGCATCCGGGGTACGAACACCGGGGAGCTGTTTTTT. It is translated as CASSIRGTNTGELFF.